The clone carrying this T cell receptor (beta chain) turned up a few times. Its matching antigen is unknown. The sample comes from a study of vaccination and CD4 T cells after COVID-19. Study-wide background: The interval from dose two to post-vaccine sampling had a median of approximately 70 days, and it ranged from 14 to 241.

The CDR3 consists of 13 residues. The germline CDR1 and CDR2 sequences are SGHAT and FQNNGV. The V and J ends lost 5 bases and 0 bases respectively, with 7 bases between them. Regarding treatment: approximately 11-day PBMC culture with coronavirus spike peptide pools or control peptides (ViraFEST assay). Positive PCR dates covered March to December 2020, before US Alpha, Beta and Delta variants. Findings and limits, study-wide: Median SARS-CoV-2-reactive clonotype numbers went up from around 20 to 38, but not significantly.

At the Johns Hopkins FTIC core, DNA taken from cultured CD4+ T cells was sequenced by way of the Oncomine TCR Beta short-read assay. TCRdb used MiXCR to reprocess the PCR reads, holding one entry per CDR3 protein. The sample carries more than 15,000 distinct CDR3 sequences, approximately 68% recorded once. The chain has TRBV11-2 and TRBJ2-5; unclear D gene. Sequencing was performed on CD4+ T cells from blood, cultured in vitro. This TCR came from a human donor who had recovered from COVID-19. The DNA for the CDR3 is TGTGCCAGCAGCCTTGGGGACCAAGAGACCCAGTACTTC. It encodes CASSLGDQETQYF.